These 10 T cell receptor beta chains share one sample of origin, sequenced in a study of T cell responses to AZD1222 COVID-19 vaccine. TCRdb's table, derived via immunoSEQ multiplex PCR, lists solely in-frame clones and lacks some. Among 100,000 to 150,000 clones listed, about 88% were seen once. The sequenced sample was peripheral blood, obtained on day 0 of AZD1222 vaccination. These receptors all stem from an adult in good health.

This chain uses TRBV28 with TRBJ1-5, with D hard to call. The CDR3 runs 17 residues. Trimming stripped 3 bases from V and 0 bases from J, with 15 bases between. CDR1 and CDR2 from the germline V gene are MDHEN and SYDVKM. CDR3 in DNA: TGTGCCAGCAGTTTTGTACGGGCGGGTAATAGCAATCAGCCCCAGCATTTT. Residues: CASSFVRAGNSNQPQHF.

The chain links TRBV5-4 to TRBJ2-7; TRBD2 matches 8 bases. The CDR3 totals 15 residues. V lost 0 bases to trimming and J lost 3 bases; unmatched junction nucleotides: 5. Germline assignment: CDR1 SGHNT and CDR2 YYREEE (reference sequence). CDR3 in DNA: TGTGCCAGCAGCTTGGGAGGGCGGGGGGACTACGAGCAGTACTTC. It codes for CASSLGGRGDYEQYF.

The V call is TRBV29-1, the J call TRBJ2-3, with TRBD2 matching 7 bases. CDR3 size: 12 residues. CDR1 and CDR2 (germline): SQVTM, ANQGSEA. Trimming took 3 bases from V and 4 from J; bases not matched to a gene: 1. CDR3 sequence reads: CSVDGGADTQYF. The CDR3 DNA follows: TGCAGCGTTGATGGGGGGGCAGATACGCAGTATTTT.

This clone was detected a few times. The chain is built from TRBV15 and TRBJ1-4; D might be TRBD1 (5 bases). From germline, CDR1 is LNHNV and CDR2 YYDKDF (reference sequence). The length of the CDR3 is 14 residues. V lost 8 bases and J 6 bases, leaving 16 bases between the germline ends. CDR3 region: CATSSGEGDEKLFF. The CDR3 DNA reads TGTGCCACCTCCTCGGGGGAGGGAGATGAAAAACTGTTTTTT.

This clone has only one observation. This same CDR3 is encoded by further DNA sequences in the sample. J is TRBJ2-1 and V is TRBV7-9; 8 positions match TRBD2. V trimming: 0 bases; J trimming: 0 bases; junction bases outside the gene matches: 1. Germline V gives CDR1 SEHNR, CDR2 FQNEAQ (reference sequence). The CDR3 is 16 amino acids. CDR3 bases: TGTGCCAGCAGCTTAGCCCTAGCGGGCTCCTACAATGAGCAGTTCTTC. Its translation is CASSLALAGSYNEQFF.

The V gene is TRBV28, the J gene TRBJ2-7, with D unclear. CDR3 size: 14 residues. Looked up from germline, CDR1 is MDHEN and CDR2 is SYDVKM. V was trimmed by 10 bases and J by 3 bases, leaving 19 bases between them. Written as DNA, the CDR3 is TGTGCCACCTCCTTAAGCCCAGACCACTACGAGCAGTACTTC. Translating it yields CATSLSPDHYEQYF.

This clone appeared once. This chain uses TRBV7-9 with TRBJ2-1; 8 positions agree with TRBD2. This CDR3 contains 13 residues. The V segment lost 1 base and the J segment 10 bases; nucleotides outside the gene matches: 3. From germline, CDR1 is SEHNR and CDR2 FQNEAQ (reference sequence). The CDR3 here is CASSLDREGEQFF. CDR3 nucleotides: TGTGCCAGCAGCTTAGATCGGGAGGGGGAGCAGTTCTTC. Based on the CDR3 plus reference TRBV7-9 and TRBJ2-1, the full variable domain is DTGVSQNPRHKITKRGQNVTFRCDPISEHNRLYWYRQTLGQGPEFLTYFQNEAQLEKSRLLSDRFSAERPKGSFSTLEIQRTEQGDSAMYLCASSLDREGEQFFGPGTRLTVL.

The chain is built from TRBV19 and TRBJ1-3; D is unresolved. CDR1 and CDR2 (germline): LNHDA, SQIVND (reference sequence). This CDR3 is 18 amino acids long. V shed 5 bases and J shed 0 bases, with 20 bases lying between them. This chain's CDR3 is CASSLRTQVRPSGNTIYF. CDR3 DNA: TGTGCCAGTAGTCTACGGACTCAAGTTCGACCCTCTGGAAACACCATATATTTT.

This chain uses TRBV27 with TRBJ2-3; 7 bases align to TRBD2. The CDR3 runs to 12 residues. Germline-derived CDR1 and CDR2 are MNHEY and SMNVEV (reference sequence). Unmatched junction bases numbered 6, after V lost 5 bases and J lost 10 bases. The DNA of the CDR3 is TGTGCCAGCAGTCCATCGGGGGGTCCGCAGTATTTT. Its translation is CASSPSGGPQYF.

The V gene is TRBV28, the J gene TRBJ1-6; 7 bases match TRBD1. V shed 5 bases and J 9 bases; nucleotides not matched to a gene: 7. The CDR3 consists of 14 residues. Germline CDR1 and CDR2: MDHEN and SYDVKM. The CDR3 coding sequence is TGTGCCAGCAGTGTCGACAGGGTACCTTCACCCCTCCACTTT. Translation: CASSVDRVPSPLHF.